This entry lists 2 T cell receptor beta chains sequenced from one sample in a study of T cells in Graves' hyperthyroidism and ophthalmopathy. Regions amplified from RNA transcripts were the TCR beta CDR3 regions. A set of HTBI primers served as the primers for a first-round RT-PCR of the TCR CDR3. One entry per CDR3 protein results from TCRdb running MiXCR on the multiplex PCR reads. The sample has around 500,000 distinct CDR3 sequences; roughly 16% are singletons. Material: blood. The origin of the receptors is a woman aged 25 to 39 with Graves' ophthalmopathy.

This clonotype was found many times. As DNA, the CDR3 is TGTGCCAGCAGTTTATGGGGGGGAGGGAACGAGCAGTACTTC. Residues: CASSLWGGGNEQYF. J is TRBJ2-7 and V is TRBV28, with 7 bases that match TRBD2. V lost 0 bases to trimming and J lost 5 bases; unmatched junction nucleotides: 4. Germline V gives CDR1 MDHEN, CDR2 SYDVKM. This CDR3 contains 14 residues.

This clonotype was detected only a few times. The chain employs TRBV12-5 and TRBJ2-1, with unresolved D. This CDR3 is 12 amino acids long. CDR1 is LGHNT and CDR2 is FRNRAP in the germline V gene. V was pared by 6 bases and J by 5 bases, with 8 bases between. The CDR3 DNA is TGTGCTAGTGGCCTCGAACACAATGAGCAGTTCTTC. Translating it yields CASGLEHNEQFF.